The clone carrying this T cell receptor (beta chain) was counted once. Antigen specificity is unknown. Using its own MiXCR run on the reads, TCRdb lists one record per CDR3 protein. The repertoire holds under 200,000 distinct CDR3 sequences, with over 15% as singletons. The V segment lost 1 base and the J segment 3 bases; nucleotides outside the gene matches: 3. The CDR3 spans 14 residues. Germline assignment: CDR1 SGHRS and CDR2 YFSETQ. This entry is derived from a study of T cell repertoires in cytomegalovirus infection. Study-wide background: An indication of both CMV infection and matching HLA type came from public TCR beta signatures. Study-level points and caveats: In two of eight donors, the top clonotype was HLA-C-restricted CMV-specific. Cumulative frequency of public TCR beta families picked out carriers of CMV plus the relevant HLA.

The sequencing input was CD8+ T cells from PBMCs. The source is a human donor in good health (CMV status not recorded). Some clones in this sample may be carry-over from other donors' samples. V and J are TRBV5-1 and TRBJ2-7, with 8 nucleotides matching TRBD2. The CDR3: CASSLFSGGYEQYF. In DNA form, the CDR3 reads TGCGCCAGCAGCTTGTTCAGCGGGGGCTACGAGCAGTACTTC.